The source of this T cell receptor (beta chain) is a study of CD8 T cells in Susac syndrome. RNA was extracted with the RNeasy kit, and a quantity of about 0.45 to 1 ug was reverse transcribed using random hexamers. The amplification used immunoSEQ multiplex PCR on TCR beta CDR3; it spanned 54 Vbeta and 13 Jbeta. TCRdb passed the immunoSEQ multiplex PCR reads through MiXCR, listing each CDR3 protein once. The sample lists around 120,000 distinct CDR3 sequences; 94% were seen once. The T cells that were sequenced for TCR beta were CD8+ and CD4+ cells from blood. Those who served as multiple sclerosis controls were treatment-naive patients with stable or active relapsing-remitting disease. The sequencing sample was made of CD4+ T cells from PBMCs. The clonotype originates from a human donor with multiple sclerosis.

Here the CDR3 reads CASSLAANGRSTEAFF. CDR3 sequence (DNA): TGCGCCAGCAGCTTGGCGGCTAACGGCAGGAGCACTGAAGCTTTCTTT. This chain connects TRBV5-1 to TRBJ1-1, with unresolved D. Between the trimmed V and J ends, which lost 0 bases and 4 bases, there was a span of 16 bases. The CDR3 covers 16 residues. The germline CDR1 and CDR2 sequences are SGHRS and YFSETQ.